This section outlines one T cell receptor (beta chain) sequence together with its context. Generated by immunoSEQ multiplex PCR, the TCRdb table keeps only in-frame clones and is missing some. The data show some 75,000 clones, with roughly 96% seen just once and approximately 0.32% held by the top ten. The entry originates in a study of technical replicates of blood from several donors. Trimming took 2 bases from V and 5 from J, leaving 9 bases between them. Germline values: CDR1 MDHEN, CDR2 SYDVKM. The CDR3 is made up of 14 amino acids. Material for sequencing was T cells isolated from PBMCs. This receptor was taken from a human donor in good health. The chain joins TRBV28 to TRBJ1-4, with D perhaps TRBD1 (5 bases). This CDR3 reads CASSLVQENEKLFF. As DNA, the CDR3 is TGTGCCAGCAGTTTAGTACAGGAAAATGAAAAACTGTTTTTT. Complete variable domain (other parts from reference TRBV28 and TRBJ1-4): DVKVTQSSRYLVKRTGEKVFLECVQDMDHENMFWYRQDPGLGLRLIYFSYDVKMKEKGDIPEGYSVSREKKERFSLILESASTNQTSMYLCASSLVQENEKLFFGSGTQLSVL.